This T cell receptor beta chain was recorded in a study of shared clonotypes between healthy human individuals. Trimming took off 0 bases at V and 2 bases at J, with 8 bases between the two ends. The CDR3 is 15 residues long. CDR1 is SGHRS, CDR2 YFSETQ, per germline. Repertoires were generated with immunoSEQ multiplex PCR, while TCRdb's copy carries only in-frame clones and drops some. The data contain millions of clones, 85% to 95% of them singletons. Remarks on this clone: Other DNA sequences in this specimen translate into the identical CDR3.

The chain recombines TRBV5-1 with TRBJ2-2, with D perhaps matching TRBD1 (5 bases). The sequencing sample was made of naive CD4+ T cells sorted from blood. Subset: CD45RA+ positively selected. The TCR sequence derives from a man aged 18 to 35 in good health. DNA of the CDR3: TGCGCCAGCAGCTTGGGACAGACTAACACCGGGGAGCTGTTTTTT. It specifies CASSLGQTNTGELFF.